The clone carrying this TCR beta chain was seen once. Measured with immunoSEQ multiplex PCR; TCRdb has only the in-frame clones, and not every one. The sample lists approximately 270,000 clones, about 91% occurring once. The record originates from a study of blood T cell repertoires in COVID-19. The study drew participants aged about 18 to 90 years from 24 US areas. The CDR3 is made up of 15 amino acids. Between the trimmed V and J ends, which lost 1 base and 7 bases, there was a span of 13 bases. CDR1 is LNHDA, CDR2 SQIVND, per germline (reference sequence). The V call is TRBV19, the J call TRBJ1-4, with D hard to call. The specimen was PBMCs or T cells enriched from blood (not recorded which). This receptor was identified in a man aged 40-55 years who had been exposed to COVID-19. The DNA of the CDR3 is TGTGCCAGTAGTATAGCCCGAGAAACGCGTGAAAAACTGTTTTTT. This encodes CASSIARETREKLFF.